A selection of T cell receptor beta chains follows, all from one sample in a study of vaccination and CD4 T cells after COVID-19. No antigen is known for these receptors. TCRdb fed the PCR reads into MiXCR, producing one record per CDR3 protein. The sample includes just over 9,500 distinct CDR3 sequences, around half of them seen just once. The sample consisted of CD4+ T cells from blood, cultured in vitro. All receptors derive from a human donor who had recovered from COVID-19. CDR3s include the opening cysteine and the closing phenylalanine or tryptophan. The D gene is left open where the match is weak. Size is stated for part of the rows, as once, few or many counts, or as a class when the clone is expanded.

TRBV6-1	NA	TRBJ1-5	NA	TGTGCCAGCAGTGAAGCGTACAGGCAGAGCAATCAGCCCCAGCATTTT	CASSEAYRQSNQPQHF
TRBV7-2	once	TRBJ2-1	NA	TGTGCCAGCAGCTTCACCAGGGATCTTTACAATGAGCAGTTCTTC	CASSFTRDLYNEQFF
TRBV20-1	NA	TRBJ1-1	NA	TGCAGTGCTTTTCCCCACTCCGGGACCGGATGGGGTATGAACACTGAAGCTTTCTTT	CSAFPHSGTGWGMNTEAFF
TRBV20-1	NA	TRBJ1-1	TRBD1	TGCAGTGCTACCGGGGATTCGGGACAGGCAACAACTGAAGCTTTCTTT	CSATGDSGQATTEAFF
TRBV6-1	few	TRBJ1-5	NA	TGTGCCAGCATCCCCGGGGCGTTAAGCAATCAGCCCCAGCATTTT	CASIPGALSNQPQHF
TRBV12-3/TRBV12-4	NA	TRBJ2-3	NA	TGTGCCAGCAGTTTATGGGGAGGAACGCAGTATTTT	CASSLWGGTQYF
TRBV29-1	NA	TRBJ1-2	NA	TGCAGCGTTGAGAGGGCGCCAGGCTATGGCTACACCTTC	CSVERAPGYGYTF
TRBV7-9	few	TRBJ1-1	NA	TGTGCCAGCAGCTTCGAACAGGGAAACACTGAAGCTTTCTTT	CASSFEQGNTEAFF
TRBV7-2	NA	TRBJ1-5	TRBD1	TGTGCCAGCAGCTTGGAACAGGGGATCTATCAGCCCCAGCATTTT	CASSLEQGIYQPQHF
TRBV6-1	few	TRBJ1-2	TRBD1	TGTGCCAGCAGCGGGACAGGGGGTTTCCACTATGGCTACACCTTC	CASSGTGGFHYGYTF
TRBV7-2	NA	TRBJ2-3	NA	TGTGCCAGCAGCTCGGTCGGGACGGCCTGGGATACGCAGTATTTT	CASSSVGTAWDTQYF
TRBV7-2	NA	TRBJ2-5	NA	TGTGCCGGCAGCTTAGTACCCCAAGAGACCCAGTACTTC	CAGSLVPQETQYF
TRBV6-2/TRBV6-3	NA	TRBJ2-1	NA	TGTGCCAGCAGTTCACGGGGGCAGTACAATGAGCAGTTCTTC	CASSSRGQYNEQFF
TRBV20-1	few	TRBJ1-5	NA	TGCAGTGCTGGGGATCAGCCCCAGCATTTT	CSAGDQPQHF
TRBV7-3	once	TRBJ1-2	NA	TGTGCCAGCAGCGACGGCGTCTATGGCTACACCTTC	CASSDGVYGYTF
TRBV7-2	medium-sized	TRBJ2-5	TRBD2	TGTGCCAGCAGCTTAAACGGAGCGGGGGTTTCGGAGACCCAGTACTTC	CASSLNGAGVSETQYF
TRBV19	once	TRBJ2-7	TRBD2	TGTGCCAGTAGTCCCCGCGGTAGCGGGAGACCTTACGAGCAGTACTTC	CASSPRGSGRPYEQYF
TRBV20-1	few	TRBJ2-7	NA	TGCAGTGCAACGTACACATACGCCTACGAGCAGTACTTC	CSATYTYAYEQYF
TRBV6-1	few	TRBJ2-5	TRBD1	TGTGCCAGTAGGGGACAGGACCCCCTCAAGGGGACCCAGTACTTC	CASRGQDPLKGTQYF
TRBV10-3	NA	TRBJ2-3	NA	TGTGCCATCAGTGACGGGGGCGGGAACACAGATACGCAGTATTTT	CAISDGGGNTDTQYF
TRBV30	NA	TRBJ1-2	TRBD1	TGTGCCTGGAGTCCACAGGGGAACTATGGCTACACCTTC	CAWSPQGNYGYTF
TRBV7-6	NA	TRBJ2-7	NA	TGTGCCAGCAGCTTGGCGGCGCCCTACGAGCAGTACTTC	CASSLAAPYEQYF
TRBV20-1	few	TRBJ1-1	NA	TGCAGTGCGGAGGGGTCGGTAAACACTGAAGCTTTCTTT	CSAEGSVNTEAFF
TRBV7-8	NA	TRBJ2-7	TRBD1	TGTGCCAGCAGCTTAGCCGGACAGGGGTACGAGCAGTACTTC	CASSLAGQGYEQYF